These T cell receptor beta chains were read from a single sample in a study of T cells in Graves' hyperthyroidism and ophthalmopathy. One entry per CDR3 protein, called by TCRdb with MiXCR from the multiplex PCR reads. The sample has more than 500,000 distinct CDR3 sequences; less than 15% are singletons. The sequencing sample was made of blood. Every receptor here comes from a middle-aged woman with Graves' hyperthyroidism. Both conserved end residues are part of each CDR3.

TRBJ1-4	TRBV18	CASSPGPGRFNEKLFF
TRBJ2-7	TRBV20-1	CSARSSGRAFEQYF
TRBJ1-5	TRBV6-2/TRBV6-3	CASTRGESQPQHF
TRBJ2-5	TRBV5-6	CASINRGQGETQYF
TRBJ2-7	TRBV19	CASSMTGLYEQYF
TRBJ2-1	TRBV29-1	CSESQGAGNEQFF
TRBJ1-1	TRBV19	CASSIRGGSNTEAFF
TRBJ1-4	TRBV28	CASSKWDGDEKLFF
TRBJ1-4	TRBV5-1	CASSSGGAINEKLFF
TRBJ2-7	TRBV4-1	CASSQDRTGLYEQYF
TRBJ2-1	TRBV19	CASARDRLYNEQFF
TRBJ2-1	TRBV19	CASSPRVSSYNEQFF
TRBJ2-2	TRBV11-2	CASSLDQGTGELFF
TRBJ1-1	TRBV11-2	CASSRTLTEAFF
TRBJ1-1	TRBV6-1	CASRRGRDLGTEAFF
TRBJ1-1	TRBV15	CATSVNRGQNTEAFF
TRBJ2-7	TRBV7-2	CASSLASGTAYEQYF
TRBJ2-3	TRBV20-1	CSARDPAGSRTDTQYF
TRBJ2-7	TRBV29-1	CSVPSGIPPYEQYF
TRBJ1-1	TRBV20-1	CSAKGQSPEAFF
TRBJ2-5	TRBV10-3	CAISESIQPQETQYF
TRBJ2-7	TRBV20-1	CSAAQNYEQYF
TRBJ1-1	TRBV18	CASSPLMTGGNTEAFF
TRBJ2-1	TRBV20-1	CSARVDSGRASNEQFF
TRBJ2-2	TRBV5-8	CASRLAGSNTGELSF
TRBJ1-2	TRBV12-3/TRBV12-4	CASSLGQSLLYGYTF
TRBJ2-3	TRBV27	CASSLQLLSTDTQYF
TRBJ2-4	TRBV28	CASSLYLDRKNIQYF